This is a list of T cell receptor beta chains from one sample in a study of blood T cell repertoires in COVID-19. TCRdb keeps only in-frame clones here, not all; method: immunoSEQ multiplex PCR. The data contain under 300,000 clones, 84% of them singletons. Sequencing was carried out using peripheral blood. These receptors were taken from a man aged 35-49 years who had recovered from COVID-19. Each CDR3 is given with its conserved first and last residue. The D gene is left open where the match is weak. For some rows the clone size is stated as once, few or many, or as a class when expanded; others skip it.

NA | TRBJ1-2 | TRBD1 | TRBV30 | TGTGCCTGGGGGGACAGGGGCAACTATGGCTACACCTTC | CAWGDRGNYGYTF
NA | TRBJ1-2 | TRBD1 | TRBV19 | TGTGCCAGTAGTATAGGCCCGACAGGGGCATACTATGGCTACACCTTC | CASSIGPTGAYYGYTF
NA | TRBJ2-1 | TRBD2 | TRBV11-2 | TGTGCCAGCAGCTATAGCGGGAGGCCCTACAATGAGCAGTTCTTC | CASSYSGRPYNEQFF
NA | TRBJ2-7 | NA | TRBV2 | TGTGCCAGCAGTGAGGTGGCCGGGGATCAGTACTTC | CASSEVAGDQYF
NA | TRBJ1-1 | NA | TRBV10-2 | TGCGCCAGCAGCGTGGACATGGTCACTGAAGCTTTCTTT | CASSVDMVTEAFF
NA | TRBJ2-7 | TRBD2 | TRBV18 | TGTGCCAGCTCACGGTCCCTGCGGGAGGGTTTTGGCGAGCAGTACTTC | CASSRSLREGFGEQYF
NA | TRBJ2-2 | TRBD1 | TRBV27 | TGTGCCAGCAGCTGGGACAGAAACACCGGGGAGCTGTTTTTT | CASSWDRNTGELFF
few | TRBJ2-3 | TRBD2 | TRBV5-1 | TGCGCCAGCAGCTTGGGACTAGCGATATCCACAGATACGCAGTATTTT | CASSLGLAISTDTQYF
many | TRBJ2-7 | NA | TRBV29-1 | TGCAGCGTTGGGTCGGGGGAGGATGGCGAGCAGTACTTC | CSVGSGEDGEQYF
NA | TRBJ2-7 | TRBD2 | TRBV7-2 | TGTGCCAGCAGCCTACAACTAGCGGGGGGGAACCACGAGCAGTACTTC | CASSLQLAGGNHEQYF
NA | TRBJ2-7 | TRBD1 | TRBV7-2 | TGTGCCAGCAGCTTATACAGGGGGTACGAGCAGTACTTC | CASSLYRGYEQYF
NA | TRBJ2-5 | NA | TRBV6-5 | TGTGCCAGCAGCCAGCTCCACAGGCAAGAGACCCAGTACTTC | CASSQLHRQETQYF
NA | TRBJ1-6 | NA | TRBV9 | TGTGCCAGCAGCGTACAGGGGAAAGGACCCCTCCACTTT | CASSVQGKGPLHF
NA | TRBJ2-1 | TRBD1 | TRBV11-3 | TGTGCCAGCAGCCCCCGTGGGACAGCCTACAATGAGCAGTTCTTC | CASSPRGTAYNEQFF
NA | TRBJ1-5 | NA | TRBV15 | TGTGCCACCAGCAGAGATGGAGATAGCAATCAGCCCCAGCATTTT | CATSRDGDSNQPQHF
NA | TRBJ2-7 | NA | TRBV15 | TGTGCCACCAGCAGAGATCTAGACGAGCAGTACTTC | CATSRDLDEQYF
NA | TRBJ1-2 | TRBD1 | TRBV3-1/TRBV3-2 | TGTGCCAGCAGCCGTCGGGACAGTGGGGACTACACCTTC | CASSRRDSGDYTF
NA | TRBJ1-2 | TRBD1 | TRBV5-1 | TGCGCCAGCAGCTTGAGCTCCAGGGGGCATGCTGGCTACACCTTC | CASSLSSRGHAGYTF
NA | TRBJ1-5 | NA | TRBV18 | TGTGCCAGCTCACCCGGCAGGAACAATCAGCCCCAGCATTTT | CASSPGRNNQPQHF
NA | TRBJ2-5 | NA | TRBV20-1 | TGCAGTGCTACCCGCCAAGAGACCCAGTACTTC | CSATRQETQYF
NA | TRBJ2-1 | NA | TRBV11-2 | TGTGCCAGCAGCCCACCGGTCGGGGGGCCCAGCTCCTACAATGAGCAGTTCTTC | CASSPPVGGPSSYNEQFF
NA | TRBJ2-5 | TRBD1 | TRBV6-1 | TGTGCCAGCAGTGATAGGACAGGGGGCCAGGAGACCCAGTACTTC | CASSDRTGGQETQYF
NA | TRBJ2-5 | NA | TRBV5-1 | TGCGCCAGCAGCCCGAGGGGGGGTGCGCAGACCCAGTACTTC | CASSPRGGAQTQYF
NA | TRBJ2-1 | TRBD2 | TRBV19 | TGTGCCAGTAGTGCGACCGGCGGGGGGACGGACCAGTTCTTC | CASSATGGGTDQFF
NA | TRBJ2-3 | NA | TRBV6-4 | TGTGCCAGCAGTGCGGGACTCAGCACAGATACGCAGTATTTT | CASSAGLSTDTQYF
NA | TRBJ2-7 | NA | TRBV2 | TGTGCCAGCAGTACCTTAGCGGCTTATGACGAGCAGTACTTC | CASSTLAAYDEQYF
NA | TRBJ1-2 | TRBD1 | TRBV6-5 | TGTGCCAGCAGAATGAGCCGGGACAGTAACTATGGCTACACCTTC | CASRMSRDSNYGYTF
NA | TRBJ1-5 | NA | TRBV11-2 | TGTGCCAGCAGCTTAGGTTTGCCAGGGGACGAGATTCAGCCCCAGCATTTT | CASSLGLPGDEIQPQHF
NA | TRBJ2-2 | NA | TRBV6-5 | TGTGCCAGCACGCAGGTGAACACCGGGGAGCTGTTTTTT | CASTQVNTGELFF